This TCR beta chain was identified during a study of shared T cell receptors in the human thymus. Losses at the gene ends were 5 bases for V and 0 bases for J; bases not matched to a gene: 9. Germline values: CDR1 GTSNPN, CDR2 SVGIG (reference sequence). The CDR3 extends over 18 amino acids. Repertoires were generated with immunoSEQ multiplex PCR, while TCRdb's copy carries only in-frame clones and drops some. The sample includes hundreds of thousands of clones, 70% to 90% of them seen just once. These data are also associated with another study on human thymus T cells. From that paper: Gene usage (both V and J) appeared biased in thymic and blood repertoires.

The chain combines TRBV30 with TRBJ2-6, with 11 bases aligning to TRBD1. The material sequenced was thymocytes. The sequence was collected from a boy under two years old with a congenital heart defect. CDR3 nucleotides: TGTGCCTGGGATATCCCGGGACAGGGGGTCTCTGGGGCCAACGTCCTGACTTTC. This sequence encodes CAWDIPGQGVSGANVLTF.